The clone carrying this T cell receptor (beta chain) was counted at least ten times. Its antigen remains unidentified. The sample belongs to a study of human T cells and chemical hapten exposure. Points from the study as a whole: It should be noted that donors had alopecia, so their immune response may differ from healthy people's.

V lost 0 bases to trimming and J lost 6 bases, with 12 bases between them. Germline CDR1 SGDLS, CDR2 YYNGEE. CDR3 length equals 14 residues. TCRdb called the RACE reads again in MiXCR, with one record for every CDR3 protein. The sample has about 110,000 distinct CDR3 sequences, 9.5% to 11% seen once. The time point: patch test 1, 2 weeks after DPC sensitization. Specified treatment: therapeutic diphenylcyclopropenone sensitization with weekly scalp DPC. The template was total RNA from unfractionated whole blood. The chain combines TRBV9 with TRBJ1-1; D gene ambiguous. The sequence derives from a woman aged 40-49 years with alopecia areata. Some clones in this sample may be carry-over from other donors' samples. The sequencing here drew on whole blood, taken in connection with sensitization to the hapten diphenylcyclopropenone (DPC). CDR3 bases: TGTGCCAGCAGCGTAGAAGGAACAGCGGCTGAAGCTTTCTTT. It encodes CASSVEGTAAEAFF.